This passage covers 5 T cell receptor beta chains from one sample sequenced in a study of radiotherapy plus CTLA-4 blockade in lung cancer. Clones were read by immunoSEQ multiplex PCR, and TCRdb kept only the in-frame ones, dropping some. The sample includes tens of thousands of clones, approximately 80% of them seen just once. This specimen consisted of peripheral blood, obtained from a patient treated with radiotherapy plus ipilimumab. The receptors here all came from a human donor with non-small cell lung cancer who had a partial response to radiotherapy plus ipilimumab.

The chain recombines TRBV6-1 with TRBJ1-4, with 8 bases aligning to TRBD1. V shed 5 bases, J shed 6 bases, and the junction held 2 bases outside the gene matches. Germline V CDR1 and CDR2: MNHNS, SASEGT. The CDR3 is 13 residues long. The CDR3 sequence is CASSPDRDEKLFF. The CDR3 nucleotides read TGTGCCAGCAGTCCGGACAGGGATGAAAAACTGTTTTTT.

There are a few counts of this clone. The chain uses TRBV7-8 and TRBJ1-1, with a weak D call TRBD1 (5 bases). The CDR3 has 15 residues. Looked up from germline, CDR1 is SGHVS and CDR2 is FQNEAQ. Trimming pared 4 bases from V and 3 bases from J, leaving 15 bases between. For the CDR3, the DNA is TGTGCCAGCAGCTCGCTCTGGGGCGGCGACACTGAAGCTTTCTTT. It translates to CASSSLWGGDTEAFF.

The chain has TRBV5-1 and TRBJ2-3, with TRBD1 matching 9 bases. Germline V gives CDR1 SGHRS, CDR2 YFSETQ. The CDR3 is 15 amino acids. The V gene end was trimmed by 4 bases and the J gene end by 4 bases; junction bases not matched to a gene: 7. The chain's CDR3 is CASSPGDRAADTQYF. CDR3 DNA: TGCGCCAGCAGCCCCGGGGACAGGGCAGCAGATACGCAGTATTTT.

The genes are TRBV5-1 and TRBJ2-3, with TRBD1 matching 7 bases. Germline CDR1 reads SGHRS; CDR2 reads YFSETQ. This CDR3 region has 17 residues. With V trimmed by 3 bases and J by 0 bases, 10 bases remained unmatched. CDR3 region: CASSSRKTGSSTDTQYF. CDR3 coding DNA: TGCGCCAGCAGCTCACGAAAGACAGGGTCTAGCACAGATACGCAGTATTTT. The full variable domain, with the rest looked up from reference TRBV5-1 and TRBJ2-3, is KAGVTQTPRYLIKTRGQQVTLSCSPISGHRSVSWYQQTPGQGLQFLFEYFSETQRNKGNFPGRFSGRQFSNSRSEMNVSTLELGDSALYLCASSSRKTGSSTDTQYFGPGTRLTVL.

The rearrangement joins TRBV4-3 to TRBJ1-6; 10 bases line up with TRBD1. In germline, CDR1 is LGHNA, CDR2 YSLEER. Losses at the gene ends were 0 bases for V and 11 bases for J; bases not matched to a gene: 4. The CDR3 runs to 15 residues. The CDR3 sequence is CASSQDGTGAAPLHF. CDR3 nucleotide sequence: TGCGCCAGCAGCCAAGACGGGACAGGGGCTGCACCCCTCCACTTT.